This T cell receptor beta chain appears in the sequencing data of a study of long-term antiretroviral therapy in people with HIV. General study findings and limits: Those clones which expanded before ART made up the dominant part of the repertoire at all time points. Neither ART adherence, viral resistance nor therapy changes were documented.

With respect to this clone: Its target is not known.

The assay used was immunoSEQ (version v3.0), run at survey level. TCRdb's table, derived via immunoSEQ multiplex PCR, lists solely in-frame clones and lacks some. The sample includes 16,000 or so clones, approximately 95% of them seen just once. V lost 4 bases and J lost 5, with 15 bases in between. This CDR3 comprises 15 residues. Germline values: CDR1 SGHTA, CDR2 FQGNSA. The chain recombines TRBV7-2 with TRBJ1-5; possibly TRBD1 for D (6 bases). The specimen was unsorted PBMCs, collected around 10 years after starting antiretroviral therapy. The sequence derives from a man aged 30-40 years with HIV. The CDR3 spells CASSSYTGMDQPQHF. CDR3 bases: TGTGCCAGCAGCTCCTACACAGGGATGGATCAGCCCCAGCATTTT.